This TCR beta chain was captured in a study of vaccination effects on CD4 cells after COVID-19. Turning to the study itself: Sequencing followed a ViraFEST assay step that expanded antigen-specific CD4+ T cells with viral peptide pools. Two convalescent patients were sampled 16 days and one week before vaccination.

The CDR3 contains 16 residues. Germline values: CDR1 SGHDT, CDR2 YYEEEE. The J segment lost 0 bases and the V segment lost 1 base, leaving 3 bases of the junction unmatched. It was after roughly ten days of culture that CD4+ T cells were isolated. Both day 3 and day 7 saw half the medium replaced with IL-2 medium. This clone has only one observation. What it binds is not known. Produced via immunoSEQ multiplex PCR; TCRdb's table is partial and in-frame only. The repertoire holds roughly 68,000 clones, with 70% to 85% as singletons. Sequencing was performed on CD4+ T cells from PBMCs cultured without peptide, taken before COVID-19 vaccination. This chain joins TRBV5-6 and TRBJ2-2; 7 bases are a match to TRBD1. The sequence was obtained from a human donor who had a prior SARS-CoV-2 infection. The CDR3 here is CASSLRTGANTGELFF. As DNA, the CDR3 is TGTGCCAGCAGCTTGAGAACAGGGGCGAACACCGGGGAGCTGTTTTTT. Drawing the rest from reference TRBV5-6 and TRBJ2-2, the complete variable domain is DAGVTQSPTHLIKTRGQQVTLRCSPKSGHDTVSWYQQALGQGPQFIFQYYEEEERQRGNFPDRFSGHQFPNYSSELNVNALLLGDSALYLCASSLRTGANTGELFFGEGSRLTVL.